The 22 T cell receptor beta chains reported below all come from one sample, sequenced in a study of blood T cell repertoires in COVID-19 (dated by TCRdb to 2019 to 2021). Libraries were prepared through the immunoSEQ multiplex PCR assay. TCRdb provides this immuneACCESS table in a form limited to in-frame rearrangements. Some clones are lacking; in checked studies, under half of them reflect an unresolved V gene, and why the rest are absent is not known. The sample table holds some 270,000 clones, of which more than 75% were seen once. Together, the top ten hold 6.6% of the sample. The material sequenced was PBMCs or T cells enriched from blood (not recorded which). The receptors were sampled from a woman in her forties or fifties who had been exposed to COVID-19.

The rearrangement uses TRBV5-6 and TRBJ1-2; D remains ambiguous. V lost 5 bases, J lost 2 bases, and 10 bases lay in between. The CDR3 extends over 13 amino acids. Germline CDR1 reads SGHDT; CDR2 reads YYEEEE. CDR3 residues: CASSLDTNYGYTF. CDR3 DNA: TGTGCCAGCAGTCTTGACACCAACTATGGCTACACCTTC.

This clone appeared a single time. The rearrangement uses TRBV4-1 and TRBJ1-1; D unclear. V was clipped by 0 bases and J by 4 bases, with 9 bases between them. This CDR3 comprises 14 residues. Looked up from germline, CDR1 is MGHRA and CDR2 is YSYEKL. The CDR3 region is CASSQDSRSTEAFF. The CDR3 bases are TGCGCCAGCAGCCAAGATTCCAGATCCACTGAAGCTTTCTTT.

V usage is TRBV7-2 and J usage is TRBJ2-1; D gene uncertain. V lost 5 bases to trimming and J lost 8 bases, with 13 bases between them. The CDR3 is 13 residues long. The germline V gene has CDR1 SGHTA and CDR2 FQGNSA. The CDR3 sequence: CASSATIVDEQFF. CDR3 in DNA: TGTGCCAGCAGCGCCACGATAGTAGATGAGCAGTTCTTC.

The chain couples TRBV13 to TRBJ1-1; weak D call: TRBD1 (6 bases). The V and J ends lost 2 bases and 0 bases respectively, with 7 bases between them. Germline CDR1 is PRHDT and CDR2 is FYEKMQ (reference sequence). This CDR3 comprises 14 residues. CDR3 nucleotides: TGTGCCAGCAGCTTACAGGGGTTGAACACTGAAGCTTTCTTT. Protein: CASSLQGLNTEAFF.

The gene calls are TRBV11-2 and TRBJ1-5, with 8 bases that match TRBD1. The V gene end was trimmed by 1 base and the J gene end by 7 bases; junction bases not matched to a gene: 6. This CDR3 spans 15 amino acids. Germline V lookup: CDR1 SGHAT, CDR2 FQNNGV. The CDR3 bases are TGTGCCAGCAGCTTAGGGGCAGGGGGCCAGCAGCCCCAGCATTTT. Its translation is CASSLGAGGQQPQHF.

This sequence joins TRBV6-1 and TRBJ2-6, with D possibly TRBD2 on 7 matching bases. Deletions cut 3 bases from V and 2 bases from J, with 17 bases between. The CDR3 runs to 18 residues. The germline V gene encodes CDR1 MNHNS and CDR2 SASEGT. The CDR3 protein is CASSEGGGHPPGANVLTF. The CDR3 DNA sequence: TGTGCCAGCAGTGAGGGAGGGGGACACCCGCCTGGGGCCAACGTCCTGACTTTC.

The J gene is TRBJ1-2, the V gene TRBV5-1; possible D gene TRBD1, 5 bases. Trimming left V 7 bases short and J 6 bases short, with 13 bases between. Germline V gene data show CDR1 as SGHRS and CDR2 as YFSETQ. The CDR3 has 12 amino acids. The CDR3 DNA follows: TGCGCCAGCGGGCAGGGATTCGATGGCTACACCTTC. Its protein is CASGQGFDGYTF.

This clone was recorded many times. The chain carries TRBV27 and TRBJ2-1; the D gene is possibly TRBD2 (5 bases). This CDR3 region has 12 residues. Germline loops: CDR1 MNHEY, CDR2 SMNVEV (reference sequence). Trimming cost V 3 bases and J 10 bases, with 10 bases left between them. This CDR3 reads CASSFSVGEQFF. As DNA, the CDR3 is TGTGCCAGCAGTTTTAGCGTAGGGGAGCAGTTCTTC.

This clone appeared a few times. The V gene is TRBV6-5, the J gene TRBJ2-2; 8 bases map to TRBD1. The CDR3 is 15 residues long. The germline gives CDR1 MNHEY, CDR2 SVGAGI. V was pared by 0 bases and J by 6 bases, with 3 bases of the junction left unmatched. CDR3 sequence reads: CASSYSTQGAGELFF. CDR3 nucleotide sequence: TGTGCCAGCAGTTACTCGACACAGGGGGCCGGGGAGCTGTTTTTT.

To note about this clone: One end of the junction does not line up with germline, which may come from a read error. This chain joins TRBV7-9 and TRBJ2-5, with TRBD1 identical over 7 bases. Germline lookup yields CDR1 SEHNR and CDR2 FQNEAQ (reference sequence). CDR3 length equals 15 residues. This CDR3 reads CASTLSTGEGETQYF. CDR3 coding DNA: TGTGCCAGCACCTTATCTACAGGGGAAGGGGAGACCCAGTACTTC.

The chain has TRBV5-1 and TRBJ2-5; 8 bases fit TRBD1. The V gene's germline CDR1 is SGHRS and CDR2 YFSETQ. The CDR3 covers 15 residues. The V gene end was trimmed by 9 bases and the J gene end by 4 bases; junction bases not matched to a gene: 14. The CDR3 DNA is TGCGCCACCCGCTTCGGACAGGGCCCCCCAGAGACCCAGTACTTC. Protein: CATRFGQGPPETQYF.

The chain joins TRBV11-2 to TRBJ1-1, with TRBD1 as a possible D gene (6 bases). V gave up 0 bases and J gave up 8 bases, with 16 bases separating them. The CDR3 consists of 15 residues. CDR1 SGHAT and CDR2 FQNNGV come from the germline V gene. CDR3 in DNA: TGTGCCAGCAGCTTAGAATACGGGGCAGGGGCCGAAGCTTTCTTT. It is translated as CASSLEYGAGAEAFF.

The chain uses TRBV7-8 and TRBJ1-5; no reliable D call. CDR1 is SGHVS, CDR2 FQNEAQ, per germline. V was pared by 2 bases and J by 2 bases, with 4 bases between. The CDR3 spans 13 residues. The CDR3 bases are TGTGCCAGCAGCTTACAGGGCAATCAGCCCCAGCATTTT. Translating it yields CASSLQGNQPQHF.

The J gene is TRBJ1-1, the V gene TRBV10-3; D is perhaps TRBD1 (6 bases). The CDR3 is 13 amino acids. V lost 8 bases and J lost 1, with 11 bases in between. The germline gives CDR1 ENHRY, CDR2 SYGVKD. The CDR3 protein is CAIGNRENTEAFF. The CDR3 DNA is TGTGCCATCGGAAACAGGGAGAACACTGAAGCTTTCTTT.

The rearrangement joins TRBV19 to TRBJ1-1; 8 bases fit TRBD1. The germline gives CDR1 LNHDA, CDR2 SQIVND (reference sequence). The V gene end was trimmed by 5 bases and the J gene end by 4 bases; junction bases not matched to a gene: 15. CDR3 length: 17 residues. CDR3 sequence: CASSDYAGTGGRTEAFF. CDR3 in DNA: TGTGCCAGTAGTGACTATGCCGGGACAGGCGGGCGCACTGAAGCTTTCTTT.

The V gene is TRBV3-1 (or the pseudogene TRBV3-2), the J gene TRBJ2-3; a possible D gene is TRBD1 (6 bases). Germline V lookup: CDR1 LGHDT, CDR2 YNNKEL (reference sequence). The CDR3 contains 15 residues. Trimming stripped 6 bases from V and 2 bases from J, with 15 bases between. This CDR3 reads CASSLTGTHTDTQYF. The CDR3 DNA reads TGTGCCAGCAGTCTGACAGGCACACACACAGATACGCAGTATTTT.

As DNA, the CDR3 is TGTGCCAGCAGCGCGGGACAGGGGAATTCACCCCTCCACTTT. Protein sequence: CASSAGQGNSPLHF. The chain carries TRBV11-3 and TRBJ1-6; 10 bases map to TRBD1. This CDR3 is 14 amino acids long. J lost 7 bases, V lost 5 bases, and 2 bases had no gene match. Germline V gene lookup returns CDR1 SGHNT and CDR2 YENEEA.

The V gene is TRBV6-5, the J gene TRBJ1-2; D call uncertain. In germline, CDR1 is MNHEY, CDR2 SVGAGI. The CDR3 is 13 residues long. The germline V and J ends were trimmed by 7 bases and 1 base, with 10 bases remaining between them. The CDR3 region has the DNA TGTGCCAGCACCCCCCAGGTTAACTATGGCTACACCTTC. This codes for CASTPQVNYGYTF.

CDR3 nucleotide sequence: TGTGCCAGCAGTCCCCGGGGAGCTAACTATGGCTACACCTTC. It translates to CASSPRGANYGYTF. This chain joins TRBV6-2 or TRBV6-3 and TRBJ1-2, with no clear D. Trimming removed 5 bases at V and 0 bases at J, with 10 bases between. Per germline, CDR1 MNHEY and CDR2 SVGEGT. The CDR3 contains 14 residues.

This sequence joins TRBV3-1 (or the pseudogene TRBV3-2) and TRBJ1-3; D remains unclear. With 1 base removed from V and 0 bases from J, the gap between germline ends came to 7 bases. Per the germline V gene, CDR1 is LGHDT and CDR2 is YNNKEL (reference sequence). The CDR3 has 15 residues. CDR3 protein: CASSQGLTSGNTIYF. CDR3 sequence (DNA): TGTGCCAGCAGCCAAGGACTGACCTCTGGAAACACCATATATTTT.

This CDR3 reads CASSQQGAEDTQYF. The CDR3 bases are TGTGCCAGCTCGCAACAGGGGGCCGAAGATACGCAGTATTTT. V is TRBV18 and J is TRBJ2-3; TRBD1 matches at 9 bases. J gave up 5 bases and V 6 bases, and 6 bases lay outside the gene matches. The CDR3 sequence is 14 residues long. Per the germline V gene, CDR1 is KGHSH and CDR2 is LQKENI.

This chain connects TRBV6-2 or TRBV6-3 to TRBJ1-1; weak D call: TRBD1 (5 bases). Trimming took off 4 bases at V and 3 bases at J, with 9 bases between the two ends. The CDR3 is 13 residues long. CDR1 and CDR2 (germline): MNHEY, SVGEGT. In DNA, the CDR3 is TGTGCCAGCAGTTCAGGGTACGACACTGAAGCTTTCTTT. It encodes CASSSGYDTEAFF.